This T cell receptor beta chain was documented in a study of OX40 agonist ivuxolimab in advanced cancers. CDR3 length: 11 residues. Germline loops: CDR1 MNHEY, CDR2 SMNVEV (reference sequence). V shed 6 bases and J shed 12 bases, with 14 bases lying between them. Details on this clone: What it recognizes is unknown.

Using immunoSEQ multiplex PCR, the repertoire was profiled, and TCRdb retains in-frame clones only, with some absent. This table holds more than 80,000 clones, approximately 94% found once. Broader study findings: Also present in some nonresponders was a low level of normalized T-cell clonal expansion.

Source: CD4+ or CD8+ T cells sorted from blood, taken in a trial of the OX40 agonist ivuxolimab. The genes are TRBV27 and TRBJ1-1, with D possibly TRBD1 on 6 matching bases. The TCR comes from an adult with an advanced solid tumor such as melanoma, head and neck, liver or kidney cancer. The CDR3 DNA is TGTGCCAGCAGGCTCGGGACAAAGTCTTTCTTT. As protein: CASRLGTKSFF.